The 9 T cell receptor beta chains given below trace back to one sample, sequenced in a study of cytomegalovirus exposure and HLA in healthy donors. PCR amplification relied on 60 Vbeta primers (plus 13 Jbeta primers). Produced via immunoSEQ multiplex PCR; TCRdb's table is partial and in-frame only. There are over 100,000 clones in the sample; more than 60% occur only once, and 9% to 10% lies in the top ten. Sequencing used PBMCs. These receptor sequences come from a man aged 40-49 years in good health and CMV-seropositive.

This sequence joins TRBV5-4 and TRBJ2-7, with D possibly TRBD2 on 6 matching bases. The length of the CDR3 is 14 residues. Germline V gene lookup returns CDR1 SGHNT and CDR2 YYREEE (reference sequence). V was cut by 0 bases and J by 5 bases, with 12 bases left in between. The CDR3, as DNA: TGTGCCAGCAGCTTGGTGGCCAGGAGGGACGAGCAGTACTTC. Amino acids: CASSLVARRDEQYF. Looking up the rest from reference TRBV5-4 and TRBJ2-7 gives the full variable domain: ETGVTQSPTHLIKTRGQQVTLRCSSQSGHNTVSWYQQALGQGPQFIFQYYREEENGRGNFPPRFSGLQFPNYSSELNVNALELDDSALYLCASSLVARRDEQYFGPGTRLTVT.

The sample holds a few counts of this clone. The V call is TRBV19, the J call TRBJ1-5; 8 nucleotides agree with TRBD1. The CDR3 length is 13 residues. Germline V gene data show CDR1 as LNHDA and CDR2 as SQIVND (reference sequence). The V and J ends lost 5 bases and 7 bases, in that order; junction bases with no gene match: 4. The CDR3 nucleotides are TGTGCCAGTAGTCCCCAGGGGGCGCAGCCCCAGCATTTT. Translated: CASSPQGAQPQHF.

This rearrangement joins TRBV7-9 to TRBJ1-1, with 7 bases fitting TRBD1. This CDR3 spans 13 amino acids. V was clipped by 5 bases and J by 5 bases; unmatched bases: 5. Per the germline V gene, CDR1 is SEHNR and CDR2 is FQNEAQ (reference sequence). This chain's CDR3 is CASSQQGLTEAFF. CDR3 DNA sequence: TGTGCCAGCAGCCAACAGGGGTTGACTGAAGCTTTCTTT.

This clone has a single count. The J gene is TRBJ2-2, the V gene TRBV19; 11 bases agree with TRBD1. The CDR3 has 16 residues. Germline V gives CDR1 LNHDA, CDR2 SQIVND (reference sequence). Germline trimming cut 4 bases from V and 0 bases from J; bases unmatched to any gene: 1. The CDR3: CASSRGQGANTGELFF. CDR3 coding DNA: TGTGCCAGTAGTAGGGGACAGGGGGCGAACACCGGGGAGCTGTTTTTT.

Worth noting for this clone: An end of the junction differs from the germline gene, which may be a read error. The chain links TRBV7-7 to TRBJ1-3; TRBD1 agrees at 7 bases. The CDR3 spans 15 residues. The germline CDR1 and CDR2 sequences are SSHAT and FNYEAQ (reference sequence). DNA for the CDR3: TGTGCTAGCAGCTTAGGGACAGACTCTGGAAACACCATATATTTT. Translated: CASSLGTDSGNTIYF. Looking up the rest from reference TRBV7-7 and TRBJ1-3 gives the full variable domain: GAGVSQSPRYKVTKRGQDVTLRCDPISSHATLYWYQQALGQGPEFLTYFNYEAQPDKSGLPSDRFSAERPEGSISTLTIQRTEQRDSAMYRCASSLGTDSGNTIYFGEGSWLTVV.

The chain links TRBV6-5 to TRBJ2-1; D not certain. Trimming removed 3 bases at V and 10 bases at J, with 7 bases between. From germline, CDR1 is MNHEY and CDR2 SVGAGI. The CDR3 runs 11 residues. The CDR3 here is CASSYREEQFF. The CDR3 DNA reads TGTGCCAGCAGTTATAGAGAGGAGCAGTTCTTC.

The chain uses TRBV21-1 and TRBJ2-7; TRBD1, the table's D call, was not compared with the DNA. TRBV21-1 is a documented pseudogene. The CDR3 loop spans 15 amino acids. CDR3 coding DNA: TGTGCCAGCACCCAGGCCGACACTCCCACCTACGAGCAGTACTTC. It yields the protein CASTQADTPTYEQYF.

The V call is TRBV4-1, the J call TRBJ2-3, with 8 bases identical to TRBD2. Germline V gene sequence: CDR1 MGHRA, CDR2 YSYEKL. The V and J ends lost 0 bases and 2 bases, in that order; junction bases with no gene match: 7. This CDR3 comprises 17 residues. The CDR3 spells CASSQDHLAGYTDTQYF. The CDR3 DNA reads as TGCGCCAGCAGCCAAGACCACTTAGCGGGGTACACAGATACGCAGTATTTT.

This clone was seen a handful of times. The chain employs TRBV6-1 and TRBJ1-5; TRBD1 agrees at 7 bases. Germline V gene lookup returns CDR1 MNHNS and CDR2 SASEGT. The CDR3 is made up of 14 amino acids. J gave up 7 bases and V 7 bases, and 10 bases lay outside the gene matches. This CDR3 reads CASNLRDSWQPQHF. The CDR3 region has the DNA TGTGCCAGCAACCTCCGGGACAGTTGGCAGCCCCAGCATTTT.